This T cell receptor beta chain was profiled in a study of CD8 T cells in Susac syndrome. Trimming removed 0 bases at V and 8 bases at J, with 4 bases between. This CDR3 region has 11 residues. Germline-derived CDR1 and CDR2 are DFQATT and SNEGSKA (reference sequence). It was with random hexamers that roughly 0.45 to 1 ug RNA was reverse transcribed. Across 54 Vbeta and 13 Jbeta, immunoSEQ multiplex PCR amplified TCR beta CDR3. Using its own MiXCR run on the immunoSEQ multiplex PCR reads, TCRdb lists one record per CDR3 protein. The table has roughly 200,000 distinct CDR3 sequences, 85% to 95% seen once. Sequencing targeted TCR beta in T cells from blood (CD8+ and CD4+). The multiple sclerosis controls were treatment-naive patients affected by stable or active relapsing-remitting disease. Negative isolation was used for CD8+ and CD4+ T cells and FACS enrichment for TEMRA cells.

The rearrangement uses TRBV20-1 and TRBJ1-4, with D unclear. Sequenced: CD4+ T cells from PBMCs. The clonotype comes from a human donor with multiple sclerosis. In DNA form, the CDR3 reads TGCAGTGCTAGAGAGGGAGAAAAACTGTTTTTT. Translation gives CSAREGEKLFF.